Listed below are T cell receptor beta chains from one sample, sequenced in a study of T cells after yellow fever vaccination. A single record per CDR3 protein comes from TCRdb applying MiXCR to the 5' RACE reads. This sample carries about 250,000 distinct CDR3 sequences, approximately 3.6% of them seen once, and the ten largest clones take 15% to 20%. Sequencing was performed on PBMCs, taken 15 days after the yellow fever booster vaccination. The source is a young man who received the YFV17D yellow fever vaccine. CDR3s include the opening cysteine and the closing phenylalanine or tryptophan. Fields, in order: J gene, D gene, CDR3 length, V gene, CDR3 protein. A D gene is named only where the DNA matches it firmly.

>TRBJ2-3|TRBD1|15|TRBV6-5
CASSYGDRSTDTQYF
>TRBJ2-1|TRBD2|16|TRBV7-2
CASSFVAGDSYNEQFF
>TRBJ2-5|-|15|TRBV7-2
CASSPQRGAGETQYF
>TRBJ1-5|-|15|TRBV7-8
CASSLRGTSGQPQHF
>TRBJ2-3|-|16|TRBV12-3/TRBV12-4
CASSSPPGAKGDTQYF
>TRBJ1-1|-|13|TRBV7-2
CASSADPHTEAFF
>TRBJ1-4|TRBD1|16|TRBV20-1
CSARGSTGARGEKLFF
>TRBJ2-7|-|15|TRBV5-1
CASSLEVGSLGKQYF
>TRBJ2-1|-|13|TRBV20-1
CSARVVGPYEQFF
>TRBJ2-5|-|16|TRBV5-1
CASSLGHPWAQETQYF
>TRBJ2-1|TRBD1|13|TRBV7-2
CASSFGTGGKQFF
>TRBJ1-5|-|14|TRBV12-3/TRBV12-4
CASRKAGSNQPQHF
>TRBJ2-7|TRBD1|11|TRBV29-1
CSVRDRAEQYF
>TRBJ2-6|-|19|TRBV4-1
CASSLRAPGVDSGANVLTF
>TRBJ2-1|-|14|TRBV19
CASISSSHGGEQFF
>TRBJ2-3|-|11|TRBV7-2
CASSIRDTQYF
>TRBJ1-6|-|15|TRBV3-1
CASSQGGGLGSPLHF
>TRBJ2-5|TRBD2|13|TRBV6-5
CASSYLAGETQYF
>TRBJ2-7|TRBD1|14|TRBV2
CASNSGRGPYEQYF
>TRBJ2-5|TRBD2|13|TRBV29-1
CSVWSGVRETQYF
>TRBJ1-5|-|15|TRBV27
CASSLFPGENQPQHF
>TRBJ1-1|-|15|TRBV13
CASSSGLLMNTEAFF
>TRBJ2-1|-|16|TRBV10-3
CAISGLGTRGDNEQFF
>TRBJ1-4|-|10|TRBV29-1
CSVFDSGLFF
>TRBJ2-2|-|14|TRBV4-3
CASSQDQLYGELFF
>TRBJ1-1|-|13|TRBV5-6
CASSVDIDTEAFF
>TRBJ2-3|TRBD2|17|TRBV5-1
CASSPGTSGGAVDTQYF
>TRBJ1-1|TRBD1|14|TRBV5-1
CASSLAGGQTEAFF
>TRBJ2-5|TRBD1|16|TRBV4-2
CASSQEPGQDGETQYF
>TRBJ2-3|-|15|TRBV14
CASSQELGQRDTQYF
>TRBJ2-5|TRBD2|15|TRBV28
CASSLGYAGEETQYF
>TRBJ2-5|-|12|TRBV20-1
CSARGYPETQYF
>TRBJ2-3|TRBD2|13|TRBV25-1
CASKVAGADTHCF
>TRBJ2-7|-|15|TRBV5-1
CASSNAPGVESEQYF
>TRBJ2-1|TRBD2|15|TRBV5-4
CASSFGGGLGDEQFF
>TRBJ1-1|-|19|TRBV5-1
CASSMDGPGRKDGNTEAFF
>TRBJ2-7|TRBD2|15|TRBV7-2
CASSHGTTLVYEQYF
>TRBJ1-6|-|13|TRBV7-2
CASSLLSPSPLHF
>TRBJ2-2|-|16|TRBV6-5
CASSGAGAANTGELFF
>TRBJ2-7|TRBD2|13|TRBV19
CASSSGGPYEQYF
>TRBJ1-4|TRBD1|16|TRBV4-1
CASSGGTGGSNEKLFF